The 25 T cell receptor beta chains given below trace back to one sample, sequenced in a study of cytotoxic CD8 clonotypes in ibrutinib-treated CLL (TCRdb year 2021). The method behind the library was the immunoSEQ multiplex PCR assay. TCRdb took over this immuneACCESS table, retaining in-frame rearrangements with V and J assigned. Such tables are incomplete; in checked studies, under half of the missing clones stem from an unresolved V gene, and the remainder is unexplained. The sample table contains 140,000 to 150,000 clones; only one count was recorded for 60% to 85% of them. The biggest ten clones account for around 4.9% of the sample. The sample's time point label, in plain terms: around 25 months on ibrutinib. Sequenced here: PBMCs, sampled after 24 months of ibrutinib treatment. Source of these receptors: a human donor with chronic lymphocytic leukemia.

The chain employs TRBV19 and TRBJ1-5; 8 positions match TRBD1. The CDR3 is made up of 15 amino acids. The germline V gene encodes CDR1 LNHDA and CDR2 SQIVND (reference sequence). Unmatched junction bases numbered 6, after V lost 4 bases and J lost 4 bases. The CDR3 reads CASSTTGGGNQPQHF. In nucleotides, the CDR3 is TGTGCCAGTAGTACAACAGGGGGTGGGAATCAGCCCCAGCATTTT. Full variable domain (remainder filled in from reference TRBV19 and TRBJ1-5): DGGITQSPKYLFRKEGQNVTLSCEQNLNHDAMYWYRQDPGQGLRLIYYSQIVNDFQKGDIAEGYSVSREKKESFPLTVTSAQKNPTAFYLCASSTTGGGNQPQHFGDGTRLSIL.

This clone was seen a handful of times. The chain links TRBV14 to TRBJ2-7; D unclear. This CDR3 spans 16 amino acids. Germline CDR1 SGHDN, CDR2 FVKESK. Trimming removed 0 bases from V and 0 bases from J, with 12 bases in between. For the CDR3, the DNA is TGTGCCAGCAGCCAAGATCGGGCCCTTGGCTCCTACGAGCAGTACTTC. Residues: CASSQDRALGSYEQYF.

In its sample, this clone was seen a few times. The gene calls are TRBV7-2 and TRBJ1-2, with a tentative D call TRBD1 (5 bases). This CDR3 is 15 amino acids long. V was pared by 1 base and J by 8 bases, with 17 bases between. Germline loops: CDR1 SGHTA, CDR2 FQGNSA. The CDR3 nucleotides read TGTGCCAGCAGCTTAGTGGGCAGGGAAACGGGAGGCTACACCTTC. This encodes CASSLVGRETGGYTF.

The CDR3 sequence is CASRLGETQYF. The DNA of the CDR3 is TGCGCCAGCAGGCTGGGAGAGACCCAGTACTTC. The chain carries TRBV5-1 and TRBJ2-5; unclear D gene. V gave up 5 bases and J gave up 4 bases, with 6 bases separating them. Germline CDR1 is SGHRS and CDR2 is YFSETQ. This CDR3 spans 11 amino acids. The full variable domain, in which reference TRBV5-1 and TRBJ2-5 provide the parts outside the CDR3, is KAGVTQTPRYLIKTRGQQVTLSCSPISGHRSVSWYQQTPGQGLQFLFEYFSETQRNKGNFPGRFSGRQFSNSRSEMNVSTLELGDSALYLCASRLGETQYFGPGTRLLVL.

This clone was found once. CDR3 in amino acids: CAWSRRAEQFF. The CDR3 region has the DNA TGTGCCTGGAGTCGGAGGGCCGAGCAGTTCTTC. The rearrangement uses TRBV30 and TRBJ2-1; tentative D call: TRBD2 (6 bases). From germline, CDR1 is GTSNPN and CDR2 SVGIG (reference sequence). This CDR3 spans 11 amino acids. The V and J ends lost 2 bases and 10 bases respectively, with 9 bases between them.

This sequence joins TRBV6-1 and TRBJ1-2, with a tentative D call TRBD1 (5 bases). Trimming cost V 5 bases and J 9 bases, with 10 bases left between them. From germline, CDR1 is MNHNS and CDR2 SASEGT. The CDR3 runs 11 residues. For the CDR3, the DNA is TGTGCCAGCAGTTCCCAGGGAAGCTACACCTTC. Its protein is CASSSQGSYTF.

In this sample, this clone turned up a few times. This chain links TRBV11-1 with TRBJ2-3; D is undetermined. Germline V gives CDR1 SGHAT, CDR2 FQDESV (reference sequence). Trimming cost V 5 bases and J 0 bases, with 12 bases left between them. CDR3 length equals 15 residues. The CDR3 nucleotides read TGTGCCAGCAGCCCCGACGGACGTAGCACAGATACGCAGTATTTT. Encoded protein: CASSPDGRSTDTQYF. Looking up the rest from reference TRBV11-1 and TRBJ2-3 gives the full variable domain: EAEVAQSPRYKITEKSQAVAFWCDPISGHATLYWYRQILGQGPELLVQFQDESVVDDSQLPKDRFSAERLKGVDSTLKIQPAELGDSAMYLCASSPDGRSTDTQYFGPGTRLTVL.

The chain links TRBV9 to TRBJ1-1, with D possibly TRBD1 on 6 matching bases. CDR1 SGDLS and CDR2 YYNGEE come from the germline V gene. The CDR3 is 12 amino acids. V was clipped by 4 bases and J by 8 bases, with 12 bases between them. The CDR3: CASSPRGAEAFF. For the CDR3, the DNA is TGTGCCAGCAGCCCCCGGGGGGCGGAAGCTTTCTTT.

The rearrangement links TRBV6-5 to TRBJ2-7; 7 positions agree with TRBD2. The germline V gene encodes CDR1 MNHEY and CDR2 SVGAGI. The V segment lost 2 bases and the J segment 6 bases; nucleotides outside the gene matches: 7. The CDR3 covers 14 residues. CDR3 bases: TGTGCCAGCAGTTACCGGGGGAGGGGAGGCGAGCAGTACTTC. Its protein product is CASSYRGRGGEQYF.

CDR3 coding DNA: TGTGCCAGCAGCCCCGGGACAGGGATGGGATGGGAGCAGTACTTC. This codes for CASSPGTGMGWEQYF. The V call is TRBV11-2, the J call TRBJ2-7, with 9 nucleotides matching TRBD1. The CDR3 loop spans 15 amino acids. V lost 5 bases and J lost 7; bases outside the gene matches: 12. Germline CDR1 reads SGHAT; CDR2 reads FQNNGV.

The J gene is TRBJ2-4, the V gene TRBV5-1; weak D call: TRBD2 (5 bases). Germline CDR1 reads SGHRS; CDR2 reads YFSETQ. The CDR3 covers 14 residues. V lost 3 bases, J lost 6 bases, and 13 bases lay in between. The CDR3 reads CASSSLGEGNIQYF. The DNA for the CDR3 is TGCGCCAGCAGCTCCCTGGGAGAAGGAAACATTCAGTACTTC. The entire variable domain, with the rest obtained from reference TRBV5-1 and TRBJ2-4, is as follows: KAGVTQTPRYLIKTRGQQVTLSCSPISGHRSVSWYQQTPGQGLQFLFEYFSETQRNKGNFPGRFSGRQFSNSRSEMNVSTLELGDSALYLCASSSLGEGNIQYFGAGTRLSVL.

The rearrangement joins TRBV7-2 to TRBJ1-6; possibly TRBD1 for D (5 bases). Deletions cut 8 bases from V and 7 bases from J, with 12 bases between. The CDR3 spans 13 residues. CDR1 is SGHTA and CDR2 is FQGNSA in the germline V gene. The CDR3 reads CASSGTPNSPLHF. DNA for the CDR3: TGTGCCAGCTCCGGGACGCCGAATTCACCCCTCCACTTT.

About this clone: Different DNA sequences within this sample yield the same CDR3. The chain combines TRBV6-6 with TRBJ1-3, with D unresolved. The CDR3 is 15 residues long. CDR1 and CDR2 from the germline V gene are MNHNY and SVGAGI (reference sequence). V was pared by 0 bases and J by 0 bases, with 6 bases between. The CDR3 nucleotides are TGTGCCAGCAGTTACTCGACCGGCTCTGGAAACACCATATATTTT. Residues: CASSYSTGSGNTIYF.

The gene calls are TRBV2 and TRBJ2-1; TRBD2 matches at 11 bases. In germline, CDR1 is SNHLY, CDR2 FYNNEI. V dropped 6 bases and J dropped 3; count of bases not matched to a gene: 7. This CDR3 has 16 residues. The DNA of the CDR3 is TGTGCCAGCAGCCACACAACTAGCGGGAGCTACAATGAGCAGTTCTTC. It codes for CASSHTTSGSYNEQFF.

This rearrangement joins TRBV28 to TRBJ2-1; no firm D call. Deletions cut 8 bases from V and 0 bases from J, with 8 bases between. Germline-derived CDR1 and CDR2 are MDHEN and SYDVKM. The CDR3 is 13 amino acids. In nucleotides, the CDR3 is TGTGCCAGCCGCCCTGGCTCCTACAATGAGCAGTTCTTC. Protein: CASRPGSYNEQFF.

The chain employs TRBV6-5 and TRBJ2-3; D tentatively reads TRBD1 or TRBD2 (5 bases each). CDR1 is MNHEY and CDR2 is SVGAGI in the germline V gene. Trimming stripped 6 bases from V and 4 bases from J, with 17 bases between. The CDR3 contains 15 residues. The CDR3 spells CASSISGTEADTQYF. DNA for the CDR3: TGTGCCAGCAGCATATCCGGGACCGAGGCAGATACGCAGTATTTT.

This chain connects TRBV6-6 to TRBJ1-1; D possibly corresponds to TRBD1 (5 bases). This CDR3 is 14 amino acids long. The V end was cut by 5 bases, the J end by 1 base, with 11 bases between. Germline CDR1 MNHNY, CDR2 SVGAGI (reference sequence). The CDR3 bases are TGTGCCAGCAGTCCAGCGGGACCGAACACTGAAGCTTTCTTT. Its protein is CASSPAGPNTEAFF.

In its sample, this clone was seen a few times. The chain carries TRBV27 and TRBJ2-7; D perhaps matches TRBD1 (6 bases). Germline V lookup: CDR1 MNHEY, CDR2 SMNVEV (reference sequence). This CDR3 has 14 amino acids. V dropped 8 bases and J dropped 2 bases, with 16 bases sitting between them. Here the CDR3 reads CASQWTQGPYEQYF. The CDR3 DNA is TGTGCCAGCCAGTGGACCCAGGGGCCCTACGAGCAGTACTTC.

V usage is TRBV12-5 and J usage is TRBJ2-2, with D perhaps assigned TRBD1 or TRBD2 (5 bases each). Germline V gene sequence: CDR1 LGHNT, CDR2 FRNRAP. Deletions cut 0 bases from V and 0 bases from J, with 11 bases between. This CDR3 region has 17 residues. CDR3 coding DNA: TGTGCTAGTGGTTTGGTACTGGGGCGGGCGAACACCGGGGAGCTGTTTTTT. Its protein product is CASGLVLGRANTGELFF.

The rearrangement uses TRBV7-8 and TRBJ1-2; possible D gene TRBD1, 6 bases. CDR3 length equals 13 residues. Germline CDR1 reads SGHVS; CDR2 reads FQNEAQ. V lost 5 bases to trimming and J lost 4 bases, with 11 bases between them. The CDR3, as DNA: TGTGCCAGCAGCCCCAGGGGCGGCTATGGCTACACCTTC. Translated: CASSPRGGYGYTF. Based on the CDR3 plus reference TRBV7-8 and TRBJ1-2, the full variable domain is GAGVSQSPRYKVAKRGQDVALRCDPISGHVSLFWYQQALGQGPEFLTYFQNEAQLDKSGLPSDRFFAERPEGSVSTLKIQRTQQEDSAVYLCASSPRGGYGYTFGSGTRLTVV.

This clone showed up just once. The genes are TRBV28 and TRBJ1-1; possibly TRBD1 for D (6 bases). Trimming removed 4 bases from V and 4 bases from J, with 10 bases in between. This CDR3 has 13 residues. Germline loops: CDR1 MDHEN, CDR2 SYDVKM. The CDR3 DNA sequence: TGTGCCAGCAGTTGGGACAAGGGCACTGAAGCTTTCTTT. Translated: CASSWDKGTEAFF. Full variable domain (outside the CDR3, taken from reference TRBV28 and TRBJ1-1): DVKVTQSSRYLVKRTGEKVFLECVQDMDHENMFWYRQDPGLGLRLIYFSYDVKMKEKGDIPEGYSVSREKKERFSLILESASTNQTSMYLCASSWDKGTEAFFGQGTRLTVV.

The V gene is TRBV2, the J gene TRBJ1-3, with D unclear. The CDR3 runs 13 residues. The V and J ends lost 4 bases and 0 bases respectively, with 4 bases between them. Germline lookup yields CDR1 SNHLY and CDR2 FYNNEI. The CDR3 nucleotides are TGTGCCAGCAGTGCAGACTCTGGAAACACCATATATTTT. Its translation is CASSADSGNTIYF.

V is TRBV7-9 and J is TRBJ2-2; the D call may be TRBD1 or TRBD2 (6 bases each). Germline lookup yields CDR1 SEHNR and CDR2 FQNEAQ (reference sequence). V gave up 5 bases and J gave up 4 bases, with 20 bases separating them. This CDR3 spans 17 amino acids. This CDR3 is CASSDILSRGGTGELFF. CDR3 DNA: TGTGCCAGCAGCGACATACTAAGCAGGGGAGGCACCGGGGAGCTGTTTTTT.

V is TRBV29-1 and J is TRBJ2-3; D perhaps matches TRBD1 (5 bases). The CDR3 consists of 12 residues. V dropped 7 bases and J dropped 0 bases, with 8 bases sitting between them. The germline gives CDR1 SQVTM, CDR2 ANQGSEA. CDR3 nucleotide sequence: TGCAGCGCTTCAGGGAGCACAGATACGCAGTATTTT. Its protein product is CSASGSTDTQYF.

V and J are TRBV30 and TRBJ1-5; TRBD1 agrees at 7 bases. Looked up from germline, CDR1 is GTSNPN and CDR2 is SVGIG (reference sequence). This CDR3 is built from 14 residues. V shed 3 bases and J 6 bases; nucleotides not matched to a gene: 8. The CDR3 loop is CAWSKGGGGQPQHF. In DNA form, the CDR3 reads TGTGCCTGGAGCAAAGGGGGCGGGGGTCAGCCCCAGCATTTT.